Presented here are 30 T cell receptor beta chains from one specimen sequenced in a study of blood T cells in healthy people across ages. With a J-beta primer mix and a sample-barcoded 5' primer, a second PCR ran roughly 6 to 12 cycles. TCRdb independently ran MiXCR on the 5' RACE reads; one entry per CDR3 protein. The table includes almost 800,000 distinct CDR3 sequences, roughly 64% detected once. Source material: blood. The receptors come from a man younger than 40 in good health.

The V and J genes are TRBV29-1 and TRBJ2-7; D may be TRBD2 (6 bases). The CDR3 is made up of 12 amino acids. The V and J ends lost 4 bases and 4 bases respectively, with 11 bases between them. CDR1 and CDR2 from the germline V gene are SQVTM and ANQGSEA. Here the CDR3 DNA reads TGCAGCGTTGGGAGGGGCCAGTACGAGCAGTACTTC. Its protein product is CSVGRGQYEQYF.

This sequence joins TRBV9 and TRBJ2-2; perhaps TRBD2 as D (9 bases). The length of the CDR3 is 18 residues. Germline-derived CDR1 and CDR2 are SGDLS and YYNGEE. Deletions cut 4 bases from V and 4 bases from J, with 23 bases between. This chain's CDR3 is CASSLRTGIAGATGELFF. The DNA of the CDR3 is TGTGCCAGCAGCCTTCGGACAGGGATAGCGGGAGCCACCGGGGAGCTGTTTTTT.

The chain joins TRBV20-1 to TRBJ2-7, with D uncertain. Germline CDR1 is DFQATT and CDR2 is SNEGSKA (reference sequence). V gave up 6 bases and J gave up 0 bases, with 15 bases separating them. The CDR3 runs 14 residues. DNA for the CDR3: TGCAGTGCCCCGCTGGCGCTTAGCTCCTACGAGCAGTACTTC. Its translation is CSAPLALSSYEQYF.

V usage is TRBV29-1 and J usage is TRBJ2-5, with TRBD1 as a possible D gene (5 bases). Germline CDR1 and CDR2: SQVTM and ANQGSEA. This CDR3 is built from 15 residues. Trimming shortened V by 4 bases and J by 0 bases, and 15 bases separated the two germline ends. The CDR3, as DNA: TGCAGCGTTGGCCCTTCCTCAGGGCACCAAGAGACCCAGTACTTC. Protein product: CSVGPSSGHQETQYF. Full variable domain (outside the CDR3, taken from reference TRBV29-1 and TRBJ2-5): SAVISQKPSRDICQRGTSLTIQCQVDSQVTMMFWYRQQPGQSLTLIATANQGSEATYESGFVIDKFPISRPNLTFSTLTVSNMSPEDSSIYLCSVGPSSGHQETQYFGPGTRLLVL.

This clonotype was detected only a few times. The J gene is TRBJ2-5, the V gene TRBV12-3 or TRBV12-4; unclear D gene. The CDR3 is 12 amino acids. The ends were cut back, 8 bases at V and 5 bases at J, with 12 bases in the middle. The CDR3 DNA sequence: TGTGCCAGCGGTGACGTGGGGGAGACCCAGTACTTC. This codes for CASGDVGETQYF.

This clonotype was seen more than once but under ten times. The V and J genes are TRBV9 and TRBJ2-5; 10 positions agree with TRBD2. CDR3 length: 15 amino acids. Germline lookup yields CDR1 SGDLS and CDR2 YYNGEE. The junction had 8 bases not matched to a gene; V was cut back by 4 bases and J by 5 bases. The CDR3 region has the DNA TGTGCCAGCAGCTTTTCTAGCGGGAGCAAGGAGACCCAGTACTTC. This gives the protein CASSFSSGSKETQYF.

This chain links TRBV20-1 with TRBJ2-1; 7 bases match TRBD2. This CDR3 has 14 residues. The junction had 10 bases not matched to a gene; V was cut back by 3 bases and J by 8 bases. CDR1 is DFQATT and CDR2 is SNEGSKA in the germline V gene (reference sequence). Written as DNA, the CDR3 is TGCAGTGCTAGGGGGCTAGCGGCAGGCTATGAGCAGTTCTTC. Translated, it gives CSARGLAAGYEQFF.

This chain joins TRBV28 and TRBJ2-3; D tentatively reads TRBD1 or TRBD2 (5 bases each). V lost 5 bases to trimming and J lost 6 bases, with 15 bases between them. Per the germline V gene, CDR1 is MDHEN and CDR2 is SYDVKM. The CDR3 consists of 14 residues. The CDR3 sequence: CASSRDRRVDTQYF. CDR3 bases: TGTGCCAGCAGTCGGGACCGGAGAGTGGATACGCAGTATTTT.

The chain is built from TRBV5-1 and TRBJ2-7, with TRBD1 identical over 9 bases. The CDR3 has 18 amino acids. With V trimmed by 1 base and J by 4 bases, 15 bases remained unmatched. Germline values: CDR1 SGHRS, CDR2 YFSETQ. CDR3 sequence (DNA): TGCGCCAGCAGCTTGAACAGGGGGCATAGCTTTGAGGCGTACGAGCAGTACTTC. It specifies CASSLNRGHSFEAYEQYF.

This clonotype was observed once. The chain has TRBV6-2 or TRBV6-3 and TRBJ2-7; the match to TRBD1 covers 10 bases. The CDR3 contains 18 residues. Germline CDR1 is MNHEY and CDR2 is SVGEGT. Germline trimming cut 5 bases from V and 1 base from J; bases unmatched to any gene: 14. The CDR3 reads CASSPGTGAGRTSYEQYF. CDR3 nucleotide sequence: TGTGCCAGCAGTCCCGGGACAGGGGCTGGCCGAACGTCCTACGAGCAGTACTTC.

This clonotype was counted only a few times. J is TRBJ2-7 and V is TRBV7-6; 10 bases are shared with TRBD1. J was trimmed by 3 bases and V by 4 bases; bases with no gene match: 6. Germline-derived CDR1 and CDR2 are SGHVS and FNYEAQ. The CDR3 has 15 amino acids. In nucleotides, the CDR3 is TGTGCCAGCAGCTCCTGGACAGGGGGGAGCTACGAGCAGTACTTC. It encodes CASSSWTGGSYEQYF.

The chain links TRBV4-1 to TRBJ2-7; perhaps D is TRBD1 or TRBD2 (5 bases each). V dropped 2 bases and J dropped 5 bases, with 16 bases sitting between them. Germline assignment: CDR1 MGHRA and CDR2 YSYEKL. The CDR3 is made up of 15 amino acids. The CDR3 loop is CASSQSRGPGDEQYF. CDR3 in DNA: TGCGCCAGCAGCCAAAGCCGGGGACCCGGGGACGAGCAGTACTTC.

The rearrangement uses TRBV20-1 and TRBJ2-7; D is perhaps TRBD1 or TRBD2 (5 bases each). Looked up from germline, CDR1 is DFQATT and CDR2 is SNEGSKA (reference sequence). V was clipped by 6 bases and J by 2 bases, with 17 bases between them. The CDR3 is made up of 14 amino acids. The CDR3 DNA follows: TGCAGTGCCCAACGCCAGGGAGCCCCCTACGAGCAGTACTTC. Translation: CSAQRQGAPYEQYF.

This chain joins TRBV11-2 and TRBJ1-2, with 8 bases lining up with TRBD1. Per germline, CDR1 SGHAT and CDR2 FQNNGV. The J segment lost 4 bases and the V segment lost 3 bases, leaving 10 bases of the junction unmatched. The CDR3 length is 16 residues. The CDR3 protein is CASSLKAGGVSYGYTF. The CDR3 DNA sequence: TGTGCCAGCAGCTTGAAGGCAGGGGGCGTAAGCTATGGCTACACCTTC.

The V call is TRBV15, the J call TRBJ2-1; D possibly matches TRBD1 or TRBD2 (5 bases each). The germline gives CDR1 LNHNV, CDR2 YYDKDF (reference sequence). The germline V and J ends were trimmed by 0 bases and 4 bases, with 19 bases remaining between them. The CDR3 is 18 amino acids. CDR3 in DNA: TGTGCCACCAGCAGAGAACTAGACAGCCCCCATATGTACAATGAGCAGTTCTTC. It specifies CATSRELDSPHMYNEQFF.

CDR3 sequence reads: CSANGLAGIYNEQFF. The DNA of the CDR3 is TGCAGTGCTAACGGACTAGCGGGAATATACAATGAGCAGTTCTTC. The V and J genes are TRBV20-1 and TRBJ2-1, with TRBD2 matching 12 bases. The ends lost 4 bases at V and 4 bases at J; junction bases unmatched: 5. CDR1 is DFQATT and CDR2 is SNEGSKA in the germline V gene (reference sequence). The CDR3 runs 15 residues.

The V gene is TRBV18, the J gene TRBJ2-6; maybe TRBD1 (6 bases). The germline CDR1 and CDR2 sequences are KGHSH and LQKENI. V gave up 3 bases and J gave up 2 bases, with 11 bases separating them. CDR3 length: 16 residues. CDR3 bases: TGTGCCAGCTCACCCCTGGGGGCCACTGGGGCCAACGTCCTGACTTTC. It yields the protein CASSPLGATGANVLTF.

The chain links TRBV11-1 to TRBJ2-6; TRBD1 aligns across 8 bases. Per the germline V gene, CDR1 is SGHAT and CDR2 is FQDESV (reference sequence). This CDR3 spans 20 amino acids. V lost 1 base, J lost 4 bases, and 15 bases stayed unmatched. This CDR3 reads CASSLGYARGLVSGANVLTF. The CDR3 DNA is TGTGCCAGCAGCTTAGGATACGCCAGGGGGCTGGTTTCCGGGGCCAACGTCCTGACTTTC.

The count of this clonotype is one. This chain connects TRBV29-1 to TRBJ2-5, with D possibly matching TRBD1 (5 bases). The CDR3 runs to 12 residues. The V gene's germline CDR1 is SQVTM and CDR2 ANQGSEA. The V and J ends lost 7 bases and 4 bases respectively, with 13 bases between them. The CDR3 protein is CSGTLSGETQYF. DNA of the CDR3: TGCAGCGGGACACTCTCTGGAGAGACCCAGTACTTC. The full variable domain, its missing parts supplied by reference TRBV29-1 and TRBJ2-5, is SAVISQKPSRDICQRGTSLTIQCQVDSQVTMMFWYRQQPGQSLTLIATANQGSEATYESGFVIDKFPISRPNLTFSTLTVSNMSPEDSSIYLCSGTLSGETQYFGPGTRLLVL.

The J gene is TRBJ2-2, the V gene TRBV29-1; D is unclear. Germline-derived CDR1 and CDR2 are SQVTM and ANQGSEA. CDR3 length: 13 residues. Trimming shortened V by 6 bases and J by 4 bases, and 12 bases separated the two germline ends. The CDR3 nucleotides read TGCAGCGTACAAAGGCTGTTCACCGGGGAGCTGTTTTTT. Amino acid sequence: CSVQRLFTGELFF.

The rearrangement joins TRBV20-1 to TRBJ1-1; D may be TRBD1 (5 bases). Germline values: CDR1 DFQATT, CDR2 SNEGSKA (reference sequence). CDR3 length: 13 residues. V gave up 5 bases and J gave up 11 bases, with 21 bases separating them. CDR3 sequence reads: CSAALEVSKGAFF. DNA for the CDR3: TGCAGTGCTGCCCTAGAGGTCTCAAAGGGGGCTTTCTTT.

This clonotype was picked up a small number of times. The chain carries TRBV4-2 and TRBJ1-2; 7 bases are shared with TRBD1. The junction had 1 base not matched to a gene; V was cut back by 0 bases and J by 3 bases. Looked up from germline, CDR1 is LGHNA and CDR2 is YNFKEQ. The CDR3 covers 14 residues. The CDR3 region has the DNA TGTGCCAGCAGCCAAGAGGGACAGCACTATGGCTACACCTTC. It is translated as CASSQEGQHYGYTF.

V is TRBV30 and J is TRBJ2-7; weak D call: TRBD1 (6 bases). V was shortened by 0 bases and J by 4 bases, with 10 bases between the two germline ends. Germline assignment: CDR1 GTSNPN and CDR2 SVGIG (reference sequence). CDR3 length equals 13 residues. DNA of the CDR3: TGTGCCTGGAGTGTCGGGGACAAGTACGAGCAGTACTTC. Its translation is CAWSVGDKYEQYF.

In its sample, this clonotype was seen once. V and J are TRBV5-1 and TRBJ2-3, with TRBD1 matching over 8 bases. CDR3 size: 15 residues. Germline V CDR1 and CDR2: SGHRS, YFSETQ. V trimming: 1 base; J trimming: 4 bases; junction bases outside the gene matches: 5. The CDR3 coding sequence is TGCGCCAGCAGCTTGAGTCACAGGGGGGCAGATACGCAGTATTTT. This sequence encodes CASSLSHRGADTQYF.

This clonotype occurred once. This rearrangement joins TRBV29-1 to TRBJ2-5; TRBD1 matches at 12 bases. J was trimmed by 3 bases and V by 7 bases; bases with no gene match: 9. The CDR3 extends over 15 amino acids. CDR1 and CDR2 from the germline V gene are SQVTM and ANQGSEA. This chain's CDR3 is CSGETGTGGEETQYF. The CDR3, as DNA: TGCAGCGGAGAGACCGGGACAGGGGGCGAAGAGACCCAGTACTTC.

Only a few counts were recorded for this clonotype. This chain links TRBV27 with TRBJ2-1; no definite D call. Germline CDR1 MNHEY, CDR2 SMNVEV (reference sequence). V was trimmed by 0 bases and J by 7 bases, leaving 7 bases between them. CDR3 size: 13 residues. The CDR3 bases are TGTGCCAGCAGTTTATCGGCCGGAAATGAGCAGTTCTTC. Translating gives CASSLSAGNEQFF.

This clonotype turned up a few times. The junction and the germline gene differ at one end; a read error may be behind it. V is TRBV5-1 and J is TRBJ1-1; D call uncertain. CDR3 length: 13 amino acids. Germline CDR1 SGHRS, CDR2 YFSETQ. This chain's CDR3 is CASSLSTNTEAFF. The DNA of the CDR3 is TGTGCCAGCAGTTTATCGACGAACACTGAAGCTTTCTTT.

This chain links TRBV21-1 with TRBJ1-1; the table's D call, TRBD1, was not checked against the DNA. TRBV21-1 is a known pseudogene. There are 18 residues in the CDR3. CDR3 coding DNA: TGTGCCAGCAGCAAATGGGTGGGGACAGGGGGCTTGAACACTGAAGCTTTCTTT. Translating it yields CASSKWVGTGGLNTEAFF.

This clonotype was seen just once. The chain links TRBV10-2 to TRBJ1-1, with D uncertain. V shed 6 bases and J shed 1 base, with 12 bases lying between them. Germline CDR1 and CDR2: WSHSY and SAAADI. The CDR3 has 14 amino acids. CDR3 bases: TGCGCCAGCAGCCCCTCCGTAAGGAACACTGAAGCTTTCTTT. It translates to CASSPSVRNTEAFF.

The chain uses TRBV13 and TRBJ2-1; 7 nucleotides match TRBD2. Germline-derived CDR1 and CDR2 are PRHDT and FYEKMQ (reference sequence). This CDR3 contains 16 residues. With V trimmed by 8 bases and J by 12 bases, 22 bases remained unmatched. The CDR3 DNA reads TGTGCCAGCGATACCGATCAGGCACCTGGACGGGGGGTGCAGTTCTTC. This sequence encodes CASDTDQAPGRGVQFF.